A single sample is the source of the 16 T cell receptor beta chains below, sequenced in a study of blood T cell repertoires in COVID-19. The protocol was immunoSEQ multiplex PCR, while the TCRdb copy is restricted to in-frame clones and leaves out a portion. The sample holds roughly 43,000 clones, about 88% seen once. Source material: PBMCs or T cells enriched from blood (not recorded which). The receptors come from a woman aged 45 to 65 who had recovered from COVID-19.

V gene TRBV7-8 combines with J gene TRBJ2-5; 7 bases align to TRBD2. Germline V gene lookup returns CDR1 SGHVS and CDR2 FQNEAQ. Unmatched junction bases numbered 15, after V lost 5 bases and J lost 3 bases. The CDR3 is made up of 17 amino acids. CDR3 region: CASSPRRFLADKETQYF. The CDR3, as DNA: TGTGCCAGCAGCCCCCGAAGGTTTCTAGCGGATAAAGAGACCCAGTACTTC.

This rearrangement joins TRBV28 to TRBJ1-2; no firm D call. Germline V CDR1 and CDR2: MDHEN, SYDVKM. This CDR3 region has 11 residues. V was clipped by 5 bases and J by 7 bases, with 8 bases between them. The CDR3 loop is CASSVRVGYTF. CDR3 bases: TGTGCCAGCAGTGTGAGGGTTGGCTACACCTTC.

This clone was picked up a small number of times. V is TRBV9 and J is TRBJ2-1; 9 bases match TRBD2. CDR1 is SGDLS and CDR2 is YYNGEE in the germline V gene. The CDR3 has 15 amino acids. V was clipped by 4 bases and J by 8 bases; unmatched bases: 10. CDR3 nucleotides: TGTGCCAGCAGCCCCCCGGGACTAGCTACGGATGAGCAGTTCTTC. Translating gives CASSPPGLATDEQFF.

The rearrangement links TRBV27 to TRBJ2-2; a weak D match, TRBD1 (6 bases). Trimming removed 5 bases from V and 2 bases from J, with 9 bases in between. Germline V gene sequence: CDR1 MNHEY, CDR2 SMNVEV (reference sequence). The CDR3 covers 14 residues. The CDR3 sequence is CASSTGYNTGELFF. CDR3 in DNA: TGTGCCAGCAGTACAGGGTATAACACCGGGGAGCTGTTTTTT.

CDR3 nucleotides: TGTGCCAGCAGCTCAGAGAGGGGGCTAGACACTGAAGCTTTCTTT. This codes for CASSSERGLDTEAFF. The J gene is TRBJ1-1, the V gene TRBV6-5, with TRBD1 identical over 7 bases. Germline V gene lookup returns CDR1 MNHEY and CDR2 SVGAGI. Trimming took 6 bases from V and 3 from J; bases not matched to a gene: 10. This CDR3 region has 15 residues.

The rearrangement links TRBV28 to TRBJ2-7; 10 bases fit TRBD2. CDR3 size: 13 residues. Trimming removed 2 bases from V and 9 bases from J; junction bases left unmatched: 4. Germline lookup yields CDR1 MDHEN and CDR2 SYDVKM. Here the CDR3 reads CASSLGTSVAQYF. The CDR3 DNA sequence: TGTGCCAGCAGTTTAGGGACTAGCGTTGCGCAGTACTTC.

This chain links TRBV28 with TRBJ1-5; D is unclear. V lost 5 bases, J lost 7 bases, and 12 bases lay in between. This CDR3 has 13 residues. Germline V lookup: CDR1 MDHEN, CDR2 SYDVKM. The CDR3 here is CASSPPRRQPQHF. The CDR3 bases are TGTGCCAGCAGTCCCCCAAGGAGACAGCCCCAGCATTTT.

The chain is built from TRBV5-8 and TRBJ1-2; the D is unclear. CDR3 length: 12 residues. CDR1 and CDR2 (germline): SGHTS, YDEGEE. Trimming removed 0 bases from V and 5 bases from J, with 5 bases in between. CDR3 amino acids: CASSLDKYGYTF. The CDR3 DNA is TGTGCCAGCAGCTTGGACAAATATGGCTACACCTTC.

The chain uses TRBV11-2 and TRBJ2-1, with 7 bases that match TRBD1. The CDR3 runs 15 residues. The V gene's germline CDR1 is SGHAT and CDR2 FQNNGV. After removal of 7 bases from V and 2 bases from J, the junction contained 8 bases not matched to a gene. The CDR3 here is CASNPQGTPYNEQFF. CDR3 DNA: TGTGCCAGCAACCCACAGGGGACCCCCTACAATGAGCAGTTCTTC.

In DNA form, the CDR3 reads TGTGCCAGCAGCTCCACGGGGGGGCTGGTTTACGAGCAGTACTTC. Translating gives CASSSTGGLVYEQYF. The chain uses TRBV5-6 and TRBJ2-7; 8 positions agree with TRBD2. V lost 3 bases, J lost 4 bases, and 9 bases stayed unmatched. CDR1 and CDR2 from the germline V gene are SGHDT and YYEEEE. The CDR3 contains 15 residues.

The genes are TRBV18 and TRBJ2-3, with 8 bases fitting TRBD2. Germline V gives CDR1 KGHSH, CDR2 LQKENI. CDR3 length: 17 amino acids. Losses at the gene ends were 3 bases for V and 0 bases for J; bases not matched to a gene: 8. DNA for the CDR3: TGTGCCAGCTCACCTAGGACTAGCCTTATGAGCACAGATACGCAGTATTTT. Protein sequence: CASSPRTSLMSTDTQYF.

The chain has TRBV19 and TRBJ2-3, with 10 bases lining up with TRBD2. V was pared by 3 bases and J by 6 bases, with 9 bases of the junction left unmatched. From germline, CDR1 is LNHDA and CDR2 SQIVND (reference sequence). This CDR3 region has 16 residues. The CDR3 DNA reads TGTGCCAGTAGTATCCCCCGAGCGGGGGGGCTGGATACGCAGTATTTT. It is translated as CASSIPRAGGLDTQYF.

A single count supports this clone. The chain links TRBV10-2 to TRBJ1-2; 10 bases match TRBD1. The V gene end was trimmed by 7 bases and the J gene end by 8 bases; junction bases not matched to a gene: 13. The V gene's germline CDR1 is WSHSY and CDR2 SAAADI. The CDR3 runs 15 residues. The CDR3 spells CASNGGQGSFNGYTF. The CDR3 nucleotides read TGCGCCAGCAATGGGGGACAGGGGTCTTTCAACGGCTACACCTTC.

The chain has TRBV20-1 and TRBJ1-5; D is perhaps TRBD1 (6 bases). This CDR3 is 11 amino acids long. V lost 7 bases and J 16 bases, leaving 20 bases between the germline ends. Germline lookup yields CDR1 DFQATT and CDR2 SNEGSKA (reference sequence). CDR3 sequence: CSVEQGMTRHF. CDR3 coding DNA: TGCAGTGTCGAACAGGGAATGACCCGCCATTTT.

The chain is built from TRBV24-1 and TRBJ1-1, with D perhaps TRBD1 (5 bases). The V gene's germline CDR1 is KGHDR and CDR2 SFDVKD. CDR3 size: 12 residues. V was cut by 5 bases and J by 8 bases, with 11 bases left in between. This CDR3 reads CATSGTGQEAFF. For the CDR3, the DNA is TGTGCCACCAGTGGGACCGGACAAGAAGCTTTCTTT.

This clone was observed a single time. The chain joins TRBV5-1 to TRBJ1-1, with D perhaps matching TRBD1 (6 bases). The germline V gene encodes CDR1 SGHRS and CDR2 YFSETQ. Trimming took 0 bases from V and 4 from J, leaving 19 bases between them. The CDR3 length is 17 residues. The chain's CDR3 is CASSLESGAQGFTEAFF. In DNA, the CDR3 is TGCGCCAGCAGCTTGGAGTCAGGGGCGCAGGGTTTCACTGAAGCTTTCTTT.